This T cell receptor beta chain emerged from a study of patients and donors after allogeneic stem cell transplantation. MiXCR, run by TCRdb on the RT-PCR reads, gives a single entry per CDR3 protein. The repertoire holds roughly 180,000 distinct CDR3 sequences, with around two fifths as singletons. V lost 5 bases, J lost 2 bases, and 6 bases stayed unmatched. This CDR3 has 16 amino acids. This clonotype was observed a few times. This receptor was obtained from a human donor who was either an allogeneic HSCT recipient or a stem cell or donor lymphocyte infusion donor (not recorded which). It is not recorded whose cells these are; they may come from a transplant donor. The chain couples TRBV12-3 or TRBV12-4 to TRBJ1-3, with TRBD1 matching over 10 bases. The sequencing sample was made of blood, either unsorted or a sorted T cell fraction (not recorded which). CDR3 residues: CASSIDRGLTGNTIYF. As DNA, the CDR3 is TGTGCCAGCAGTATCGACAGGGGGCTGACTGGAAACACCATATATTTT.